The 22 T cell receptor beta chains in this list originate from one sample, sequenced in a study of T cells in Graves' hyperthyroidism and ophthalmopathy. Using RNA transcripts as the source, TCR beta CDR3 regions were amplified. A set of HTBI primers served as the primers for a first-round RT-PCR of the TCR CDR3. In TCRdb, the multiplex PCR reads were re-called with MiXCR into one record per CDR3 protein. The table has approximately 600,000 distinct CDR3 sequences, roughly 16% seen once. The sequenced sample was blood. Every receptor here comes from a woman aged 25 to 45 with Graves' hyperthyroidism.

Many counts were recorded for this clonotype. The chain employs TRBV24-1 and TRBJ2-5; 7 bases align to TRBD1. CDR3 length: 14 amino acids. Looked up from germline, CDR1 is KGHDR and CDR2 is SFDVKD. V lost 2 bases and J lost 9; bases outside the gene matches: 8. This CDR3 is CATSDSDRVVAQYF. The DNA of the CDR3 is TGTGCCACCAGTGATTCAGACAGGGTCGTGGCCCAGTACTTC.

This clonotype was seen ten or more times. This CDR3 is CASSYGAARGSPLHF. The DNA for the CDR3 is TGTGCCAGCAGTTATGGGGCGGCCCGGGGATCACCCCTCCACTTT. The rearrangement uses TRBV28 and TRBJ1-6; D is possibly TRBD1 (5 bases). The CDR3 spans 15 residues. The germline V and J ends were trimmed by 4 bases and 10 bases, with 17 bases remaining between them. Germline CDR1 MDHEN, CDR2 SYDVKM.

This clonotype was seen a handful of times. V and J are TRBV4-1 and TRBJ2-2; the match to TRBD2 covers 8 bases. The CDR3 covers 15 residues. With V trimmed by 1 base and J by 4 bases, 2 bases remained unmatched. Germline V gives CDR1 MGHRA, CDR2 YSYEKL. DNA of the CDR3: TGCGCCAGCAGCCAAGGACTAGCGCTCACCGGGGAGCTGTTTTTT. It specifies CASSQGLALTGELFF.

The rearrangement links TRBV5-1 to TRBJ2-3; 7 bases map to TRBD1. The junction had 5 bases not matched to a gene; V was cut back by 3 bases and J by 4 bases. The length of the CDR3 is 14 residues. Germline loops: CDR1 SGHRS, CDR2 YFSETQ. This CDR3 is CASSSTQGADTQYF. In DNA form, the CDR3 reads TGCGCCAGCAGCTCCACGCAGGGGGCAGATACGCAGTATTTT.

In the case of this clonotype: A much larger clone differs by one base, so this may be a read error. The genes are TRBV2 and TRBJ1-2; no clear D gene. This CDR3 region has 13 residues. The germline gives CDR1 SNHLY, CDR2 FYNNEI. The CDR3 sequence: CASSDPGNYVYTF. The CDR3 bases are TGTGCCAGCAGTGATCCGGGGAACTATGTCTACACCTTC.

This clonotype occurred many times. The rearrangement joins TRBV7-9 to TRBJ2-1; TRBD2 matches 12 bases. Germline-derived CDR1 and CDR2 are SEHNR and FQNEAQ (reference sequence). The length of the CDR3 is 17 residues. Losses at the gene ends were 4 bases for V and 1 base for J; bases not matched to a gene: 5. The CDR3 loop reads CASSSRTSGTSYNEQFF. The DNA for the CDR3 is TGTGCCAGCAGCTCCCGGACTAGCGGGACTTCCTACAATGAGCAGTTCTTC.

This clonotype was observed at least ten times. The chain is built from TRBV12-3 or TRBV12-4 and TRBJ1-4; tentatively, D is TRBD1 (5 bases). CDR3 length: 15 amino acids. Trimming left V 8 bases short and J 8 bases short, with 21 bases between. The CDR3 sequence: CASGTGESGGEKLFF. As DNA, the CDR3 is TGTGCCAGCGGAACTGGGGAAAGTGGGGGGGAAAAACTGTTTTTT.

The CDR3 nucleotides are TGCAGCGTTGAATCGGGACTAGCCCTGGAACTTGAGCAGTTCTTC. Translation gives CSVESGLALELEQFF. The V and J genes are TRBV29-1 and TRBJ2-1, with TRBD2 matching over 9 bases. CDR1 is SQVTM, CDR2 ANQGSEA, per germline. The CDR3 extends over 15 amino acids. V trimming: 2 bases; J trimming: 9 bases; junction bases outside the gene matches: 11.

This clonotype was seen many times. This chain links TRBV19 with TRBJ2-1; 10 positions match TRBD2. The V gene's germline CDR1 is LNHDA and CDR2 SQIVND (reference sequence). There are 16 residues in the CDR3. Unmatched junction bases numbered 6, after V lost 3 bases and J lost 4 bases. The CDR3 nucleotides are TGTGCCAGTAGTATCCCCCTACTAGCGGGATACAATGAGCAGTTCTTC. This codes for CASSIPLLAGYNEQFF.

Many counts were recorded for this clonotype. J is TRBJ1-5 and V is TRBV28, with D tentatively TRBD1 (5 bases). The CDR3 runs 14 residues. Trimming removed 5 bases from V and 5 bases from J, with 13 bases in between. The germline CDR1 and CDR2 sequences are MDHEN and SYDVKM. CDR3 DNA sequence: TGTGCCAGCAGTGGGACCTCGGGACATCAGCCCCAGCATTTT. Translated: CASSGTSGHQPQHF.

This clonotype was seen repeatedly, ten times or more. This chain connects TRBV18 to TRBJ2-5; D possibly corresponds to TRBD2 (6 bases). Trimming pared 3 bases from V and 4 bases from J, leaving 9 bases between. CDR3 length equals 13 residues. CDR1 is KGHSH, CDR2 LQKENI, per germline. The CDR3 coding sequence is TGTGCCAGCTCACCTCAGGGAGGAGAGACCCAGTACTTC. This encodes CASSPQGGETQYF.

This clonotype showed up many times. The V call is TRBV30, the J call TRBJ1-4; D remains unclear. CDR1 is GTSNPN, CDR2 SVGIG, per germline (reference sequence). The CDR3 covers 12 residues. Trimming left V 6 bases short and J 0 bases short, with 5 bases between. In DNA form, the CDR3 reads TGTGCCTGTAGTACAACTAATGAAAAACTGTTTTTT. This translates into CACSTTNEKLFF.

The chain joins TRBV28 to TRBJ2-1; 12 bases are shared with TRBD2. CDR3 size: 16 residues. V lost 7 bases to trimming and J lost 7 bases; unmatched junction nucleotides: 11. Germline values: CDR1 MDHEN, CDR2 SYDVKM. CDR3 residues: CASTPSGRGAGNEQFF. The DNA of the CDR3 is TGTGCCAGCACCCCTAGCGGGAGGGGGGCTGGAAATGAGCAGTTCTTC.

The chain employs TRBV20-1 and TRBJ2-1, with 7 bases fitting TRBD1. V lost 3 bases and J lost 3; bases outside the gene matches: 8. Germline assignment: CDR1 DFQATT and CDR2 SNEGSKA (reference sequence). The CDR3 extends over 15 amino acids. CDR3 loop: CSARASAGGYNEQFF. The DNA for the CDR3 is TGCAGTGCTAGGGCGTCCGCAGGGGGCTACAATGAGCAGTTCTTC.

The V and J genes are TRBV4-2 and TRBJ2-1; TRBD2 matches 14 bases. With 4 bases clipped from V and 0 bases from J, the junction kept 5 bases outside the gene matches. Germline CDR1 and CDR2: LGHNA and YNFKEQ. This CDR3 has 18 amino acids. In nucleotides, the CDR3 is TGTGCCAGCAGCCCGACTAGCGGGAGGGGGAGCTCCTACAATGAGCAGTTCTTC. It specifies CASSPTSGRGSSYNEQFF.

The rearrangement links TRBV20-1 to TRBJ2-3; 7 bases line up with TRBD2. Trimming took 5 bases from V and 4 from J; bases not matched to a gene: 6. The CDR3 totals 13 residues. Germline V lookup: CDR1 DFQATT, CDR2 SNEGSKA (reference sequence). The CDR3 coding sequence is TGCAGTGCTCCAACTAGCGTAGCAGATACGCAGTATTTT. Translated: CSAPTSVADTQYF.

This clonotype was detected many times. V and J are TRBV10-1 and TRBJ2-5, with D hard to call. There are 13 residues in the CDR3. Germline values: CDR1 WNHNN, CDR2 SYGVQD (reference sequence). V was clipped by 5 bases and J by 5 bases, with 12 bases between them. The CDR3 reads CASSRSSQETQYF. The CDR3 nucleotides read TGCGCCAGCAGTAGGAGTTCACAGGAGACCCAGTACTTC.

This clonotype was counted many times. The chain uses TRBV3-1 and TRBJ1-5; TRBD1 is a possible D gene (5 bases). CDR1 LGHDT and CDR2 YNNKEL come from the germline V gene (reference sequence). Trimming stripped 0 bases from V and 4 bases from J, with 10 bases between. The CDR3 runs 15 residues. The CDR3 sequence is CASSQDRRGNQPQHF. The CDR3 coding sequence is TGTGCCAGCAGCCAAGATAGAAGGGGAAATCAGCCCCAGCATTTT.

This clonotype was observed many times. The gene calls are TRBV2 and TRBJ1-1; D is undetermined. Trimming took off 3 bases at V and 0 bases at J, with 8 bases between the two ends. The germline CDR1 and CDR2 sequences are SNHLY and FYNNEI. The CDR3 runs 14 residues. CDR3 nucleotides: TGTGCCAGCAGTGATGGACGGATGAACACTGAAGCTTTCTTT. It specifies CASSDGRMNTEAFF.

In this sample, this clonotype turned up many times. This rearrangement joins TRBV2 to TRBJ2-1; D assignment may be TRBD1 or TRBD2 (5 bases each). CDR1 is SNHLY, CDR2 FYNNEI, per germline. The ends were cut back, 5 bases at V and 9 bases at J, with 14 bases in the middle. The CDR3 has 13 amino acids. CDR3 nucleotides: TGTGCCAGCAGTCCCCCTCGGGGCGGTGAGCAGTTCTTC. This sequence encodes CASSPPRGGEQFF.

The genes are TRBV14 and TRBJ2-2, with D hard to call. Germline assignment: CDR1 SGHDN and CDR2 FVKESK. Trimming took off 2 bases at V and 2 bases at J, with 3 bases between the two ends. The CDR3 is 13 residues long. CDR3 protein: CASSQYNTGELFF. CDR3 in DNA: TGTGCCAGCAGCCAATACAACACCGGGGAGCTGTTTTTT.

This clonotype was detected only a few times. This chain joins TRBV4-1 and TRBJ1-2; D unresolved. V lost 5 bases to trimming and J lost 8 bases, with 15 bases between them. CDR1 MGHRA and CDR2 YSYEKL come from the germline V gene. This CDR3 contains 13 residues. CDR3 sequence reads: CASSYGSPWGYTF. The CDR3 nucleotides read TGCGCCAGCAGCTATGGGTCTCCCTGGGGCTACACCTTC.